This T cell receptor (beta chain) was retrieved from a study of response to subunit inactivated influenza vaccine listed by TCRdb under 2018. Study-wide context: To follow how T cells responded to a trivalent subunit inactivated influenza vaccine, the researchers relied on deep quantitative profiling of the T cell receptor repertoire.

Library preparation was by RT-PCR. The data were produced on an Illumina HiSeq 2500. Through fastp at Q25 and MiXCR, TCRdb rebuilt clones from the public reads, retaining in-frame beta chains. Rows are combined by CDR3 protein, so each entry shows the most common genes and DNA. This sample holds a few hundred thousand distinct CDR3 sequences; 14% were observed only once. 11% of the sample rests with the top ten. Study-wide findings and limitations: It was suggested by the authors that each seasonal influenza vaccination may recruit only a limited number of new T cells.

As regards this clonotype: Its recognized antigen is unknown. There are no base qualities to consult, and no much larger clone falls within one base.

CDR1 is given as SEHNR and CDR2 as FQNEAQ, both from the germline V gene (reference sequence). The CDR3 starts with the cysteine, ends with the phenylalanine, and has 15 residues. Only CDR3 DNA is held: 45 bases, read in frame from base 1. V loses 4 bases, J loses 5 bases, and the germline ends lie 17 bases apart. Sequencing used PBMCs from blood, obtained 12 days after vaccination. The rearranged segments are TRBV7-9 and TRBJ2-5, with no confidently assigned D gene. This TCR derives from a man aged 45 to 65 who received an inactivated influenza vaccine. Donor details come from another sample of the same person, matched by shared clones. The CDR3 region: CASSSTFGPLETQYF. Read as DNA, the sequence is TGTGCCAGCAGCTCGACATTCGGGCCTTTGGAGACCCAGTACTTC.